These 8 T cell receptor beta chains came from one sample sequenced in a study of Graves' ophthalmopathy and Graves' hyperthyroidism. TCR beta CDR3 regions were amplified from RNA transcripts. In the first round, RT-PCR was carried out with HTBI primers, and a multiplex PCR formed the second round. TCRdb processed the multiplex PCR reads anew with MiXCR; each CDR3 protein has one entry. The repertoire holds under 350,000 distinct CDR3 sequences, with roughly a sixth as singletons. Sequencing used peripheral blood. The receptors originated from an adult man with Graves' ophthalmopathy.

This clonotype has ten or more counts. The J gene is TRBJ2-5, the V gene TRBV2; D gene unclear. This CDR3 region has 14 residues. The germline V gene has CDR1 SNHLY and CDR2 FYNNEI. The V end lost 2 bases, the J end lost 4 bases, and 11 bases lay between the germline ends. CDR3 nucleotide sequence: TGTGCCAGCAGTGAAACGTCCCGCTTAGAGACCCAGTACTTC. This codes for CASSETSRLETQYF. Full variable domain (rest looked up from reference TRBV2 and TRBJ2-5): EPEVTQTPSHQVTQMGQEVILRCVPISNHLYFYWYRQILGQKVEFLVSFYNNEISEKSEIFDDQFSVERPDGSNFTLKIRSTKLEDSAMYFCASSETSRLETQYFGPGTRLLVL.

This clonotype appeared a few times. The CDR3 region has the DNA TGTGCCAGCTCACCACGAACCGGGACAGATCGAGAGACCCAGTACTTC. Translating gives CASSPRTGTDRETQYF. This chain links TRBV28 with TRBJ2-5; 7 nucleotides agree with TRBD1. This CDR3 is 16 amino acids long. J was trimmed by 4 bases and V by 8 bases; bases with no gene match: 16. Germline assignment: CDR1 MDHEN and CDR2 SYDVKM.

This clonotype was counted ten times or more. This sequence joins TRBV7-2 and TRBJ2-7, with D perhaps matching TRBD2 (5 bases). Per germline, CDR1 SGHTA and CDR2 FQGNSA. The CDR3 runs to 14 residues. Trimming pared 1 base from V and 0 bases from J, leaving 7 bases between. CDR3 region: CASSLVAISYEQYF. CDR3 DNA sequence: TGTGCCAGCAGCTTAGTAGCGATCTCCTACGAGCAGTACTTC.

Ten or more counts support this clonotype. The chain couples TRBV2 to TRBJ1-2; D might be TRBD1 (6 bases). The CDR3 runs 14 residues. Per the germline V gene, CDR1 is SNHLY and CDR2 is FYNNEI. The germline V and J ends were trimmed by 2 bases and 3 bases, with 10 bases remaining between them. CDR3 coding DNA: TGTGCCAGCAGTGAACAGGGGACCGACTATGGCTACACCTTC. Amino acid sequence: CASSEQGTDYGYTF.

CDR3 bases: TGTGCCAGCAGTGATAAATGGAACAGACCCTACGAGCAGTACTTC. Translation: CASSDKWNRPYEQYF. The rearrangement uses TRBV6-1 and TRBJ2-7, with D uncertain. V dropped 3 bases and J dropped 2 bases, with 14 bases sitting between them. The CDR3 extends over 15 amino acids. Germline V lookup: CDR1 MNHNS, CDR2 SASEGT.

The chain is built from TRBV15 and TRBJ2-5, with D possibly called TRBD1 or TRBD2 (6 bases each). The CDR3 is 16 amino acids. The germline V and J ends were trimmed by 0 bases and 7 bases, with 18 bases remaining between them. The V gene's germline CDR1 is LNHNV and CDR2 YYDKDF (reference sequence). DNA of the CDR3: TGTGCCACCAGCAGAGATTTGAGAGGGGGGTCCAGGACCCAGTACTTC. Translation: CATSRDLRGGSRTQYF.

This clonotype was observed a few times. This sequence joins TRBV18 and TRBJ1-1; D remains ambiguous. Germline V CDR1 and CDR2: KGHSH, LQKENI. Trimming stripped 6 bases from V and 4 bases from J, with 15 bases between. The CDR3 spans 14 residues. The CDR3 sequence is CASSENAGSTEAFF. The CDR3 DNA follows: TGTGCCAGCTCCGAAAATGCTGGGAGCACTGAAGCTTTCTTT. The full variable domain, its missing parts supplied by reference TRBV18 and TRBJ1-1, is NAGVMQNPRHLVRRRGQEARLRCSPMKGHSHVYWYRQLPEEGLKFMVYLQKENIIDESGMPKERFSAEFPKEGPSILRIQQVVRGDSAAYFCASSENAGSTEAFFGQGTRLTVV.

The genes are TRBV4-2 and TRBJ1-5, with D perhaps matching TRBD1 (5 bases). V lost 0 bases, J lost 2 bases, and 14 bases lay in between. The CDR3 has 17 residues. Germline V gene lookup returns CDR1 LGHNA and CDR2 YNFKEQ. The CDR3 sequence: CASSQEAARAGNQPQHF. CDR3 nucleotide sequence: TGTGCCAGCAGCCAAGAGGCCGCCAGGGCCGGCAATCAGCCCCAGCATTTT.